The 24 T cell receptor beta chains given below trace back to one sample, sequenced in a study of T cell changes during pregnancy in multiple sclerosis. Generated by immunoSEQ multiplex PCR, the TCRdb table keeps only in-frame clones and is missing some. The table lists some 60,000 clones, approximately 90% of them singletons. The sequenced sample was peripheral blood, obtained in the first trimester of pregnancy. The receptors derive from a female donor in good health, enrolled as a control in a pregnancy study.

This clone has just one count. The rearrangement uses TRBV18 and TRBJ2-1; D perhaps matches TRBD1 (7 bases). V dropped 3 bases and J dropped 7 bases, with 19 bases sitting between them. CDR1 is KGHSH and CDR2 is LQKENI in the germline V gene. There are 16 residues in the CDR3. The CDR3 coding sequence is TGTGCCAGCTCACCTGGTAGCGGCAGGGGGGCTAATGAGCAGTTCTTC. Translated: CASSPGSGRGANEQFF.

The chain employs TRBV11-2 and TRBJ1-3; tentatively, D is TRBD1 (5 bases). V was cut by 8 bases and J by 4 bases, with 12 bases left in between. CDR1 SGHAT and CDR2 FQNNGV come from the germline V gene. The CDR3 has 13 residues. The CDR3 reads CASSGETGNTIYF. As DNA, the CDR3 is TGTGCCAGCTCGGGGGAGACAGGAAACACCATATATTTT.

This clone was counted once. The chain couples TRBV19 to TRBJ1-2, with D maybe TRBD1 (6 bases). This CDR3 is built from 15 residues. V lost 4 bases and J lost 4, with 16 bases in between. Germline V gene sequence: CDR1 LNHDA, CDR2 SQIVND (reference sequence). CDR3 bases: TGTGCCAGTAGTACAGCTCTTAGGGGGACCTATGGCTACACCTTC. This translates into CASSTALRGTYGYTF.

The chain employs TRBV19 and TRBJ2-3, with TRBD1 matching over 7 bases. The V segment lost 4 bases and the J segment 14 bases; nucleotides outside the gene matches: 9. Per germline, CDR1 LNHDA and CDR2 SQIVND (reference sequence). The CDR3 runs 12 residues. The chain's CDR3 is CASSSSGQGVYF. The CDR3 DNA is TGTGCCAGTAGTAGTTCAGGGCAGGGGGTGTATTTT.

V and J are TRBV5-4 and TRBJ2-1, with a possible D match to TRBD2 (5 bases). CDR3 length equals 15 residues. CDR1 and CDR2 (germline): SGHNT, YYREEE (reference sequence). The V end was cut by 6 bases, the J end by 10 bases, with 23 bases between. The DNA for the CDR3 is TGTGCCAGCACCTTCCCGGCTAGCCCCCTCAACGAGCAGTTCTTC. Its translation is CASTFPASPLNEQFF.

This chain joins TRBV18 and TRBJ2-1; D gene unclear. CDR1 is KGHSH, CDR2 LQKENI, per germline. Trimming stripped 2 bases from V and 9 bases from J, with 14 bases between. The CDR3 consists of 14 residues. The CDR3 DNA follows: TGTGCCAGCTCACCATATGATAGAGTTGGTGAGCAGTTCTTC. Translation gives CASSPYDRVGEQFF.

V gene TRBV27 combines with J gene TRBJ1-4; a weak D match, TRBD1 (6 bases). The CDR3 sequence is 15 residues long. The germline V and J ends were trimmed by 6 bases and 6 bases, with 17 bases remaining between them. CDR1 MNHEY and CDR2 SMNVEV come from the germline V gene (reference sequence). The CDR3 DNA is TGTGCCAGCAGAAGTTTATTACAGGGTTATGAAAAACTGTTTTTT. This codes for CASRSLLQGYEKLFF.

The rearrangement uses TRBV2 and TRBJ1-2; D is possibly TRBD1 (5 bases). There are 13 residues in the CDR3. Trimming removed 6 bases at V and 0 bases at J, with 8 bases between. Germline V gene sequence: CDR1 SNHLY, CDR2 FYNNEI. This chain's CDR3 is CASSRAANYGYTF. For the CDR3, the DNA is TGTGCCAGCAGCAGGGCGGCTAACTATGGCTACACCTTC.

The chain combines TRBV2 with TRBJ1-6; D may be TRBD1 (5 bases). V lost 2 bases and J 6 bases, leaving 14 bases between the germline ends. The germline V gene encodes CDR1 SNHLY and CDR2 FYNNEI. This CDR3 is built from 16 residues. The CDR3 DNA reads TGTGCCAGCAGTGAATTTCGACAGATTTTTAATTCACCCCTCCACTTT. This encodes CASSEFRQIFNSPLHF.

The gene calls are TRBV5-1 and TRBJ1-2; 8 nucleotides match TRBD1. Germline trimming cut 4 bases from V and 4 bases from J; bases unmatched to any gene: 3. The CDR3 consists of 13 residues. Germline CDR1 is SGHRS and CDR2 is YFSETQ. This CDR3 is CASSIGQGYGYTF. CDR3 sequence (DNA): TGCGCCAGCAGCATAGGACAGGGCTATGGCTACACCTTC. The variable domain in full, completed from reference TRBV5-1 and TRBJ1-2, reads KAGVTQTPRYLIKTRGQQVTLSCSPISGHRSVSWYQQTPGQGLQFLFEYFSETQRNKGNFPGRFSGRQFSNSRSEMNVSTLELGDSALYLCASSIGQGYGYTFGSGTRLTVV.

The chain recombines TRBV6-5 with TRBJ2-7; TRBD1 is a possible D gene (6 bases). Deletions cut 0 bases from V and 3 bases from J, with 9 bases between. CDR1 is MNHEY and CDR2 is SVGAGI in the germline V gene. The CDR3 extends over 14 amino acids. CDR3 bases: TGTGCCAGCAGTTACTCGGACAGTCTCTACGAGCAGTACTTC. Translation gives CASSYSDSLYEQYF.

The chain links TRBV19 to TRBJ2-7, with 11 nucleotides matching TRBD1. The CDR3 is made up of 17 amino acids. Germline values: CDR1 LNHDA, CDR2 SQIVND (reference sequence). V trimming: 0 bases; J trimming: 5 bases; junction bases outside the gene matches: 9. Written as DNA, the CDR3 is TGTGCCAGTAGTATAGAAGGCCCCGGACAGGGGGCCCACGAGCAGTACTTC. Translation gives CASSIEGPGQGAHEQYF.

The V and J genes are TRBV6-1 and TRBJ2-3, with TRBD2 identical over 12 bases. This CDR3 region has 18 residues. V trimming: 2 bases; J trimming: 0 bases; junction bases outside the gene matches: 6. CDR1 and CDR2 (germline): MNHNS, SASEGT. The CDR3 nucleotides read TGTGCCAGCAGTGAATGGCGGACTAGCGGGACAAGCACAGATACGCAGTATTTT. Amino acids: CASSEWRTSGTSTDTQYF.

The chain is built from TRBV2 and TRBJ1-6; unclear D gene. CDR3 size: 13 residues. With 3 bases removed from V and 9 bases from J, the gap between germline ends came to 9 bases. Germline values: CDR1 SNHLY, CDR2 FYNNEI. In nucleotides, the CDR3 is TGTGCCAGCAGTGACTTAGCCGGTTCACCCCTCCACTTT. Translating it yields CASSDLAGSPLHF. The variable domain in full, completed from reference TRBV2 and TRBJ1-6, reads EPEVTQTPSHQVTQMGQEVILRCVPISNHLYFYWYRQILGQKVEFLVSFYNNEISEKSEIFDDQFSVERPDGSNFTLKIRSTKLEDSAMYFCASSDLAGSPLHFGNGTRLTVT.

This clone was picked up one time. The genes are TRBV18 and TRBJ2-5; tentatively, D is TRBD1 (6 bases). V lost 8 bases and J 4 bases, leaving 17 bases between the germline ends. This CDR3 is 14 amino acids long. Per germline, CDR1 KGHSH and CDR2 LQKENI. CDR3 region: CASRDGGGGETQYF. The CDR3 bases are TGTGCCAGCCGAGATGGGGGCGGAGGAGAGACCCAGTACTTC.

This sequence joins TRBV9 and TRBJ2-1; 8 bases agree with TRBD1. CDR1 is SGDLS, CDR2 YYNGEE, per germline. V was clipped by 3 bases and J by 5 bases; unmatched bases: 4. The CDR3 is 14 residues long. CDR3 in DNA: TGTGCCAGCAGCGGGACAGGGCTCGACAATGAGCAGTTCTTC. Translated: CASSGTGLDNEQFF.

The gene calls are TRBV5-6 and TRBJ2-5, with a tentative D call TRBD1 (6 bases). The CDR3 contains 15 residues. The germline gives CDR1 SGHDT, CDR2 YYEEEE. V lost 0 bases, J lost 3 bases, and 12 bases lay in between. DNA for the CDR3: TGTGCCAGCAGCTTGGGCGTTGACAGGAAAGAGACCCAGTACTTC. Protein: CASSLGVDRKETQYF.

The chain employs TRBV9 and TRBJ1-4; 8 bases agree with TRBD1. V lost 7 bases, J lost 8 bases, and 7 bases stayed unmatched. CDR3 length equals 13 residues. CDR1 and CDR2 from the germline V gene are SGDLS and YYNGEE. CDR3 in DNA: TGTGCCAGCGGCGCGGACAGGGAGGAAAAACTGTTTTTT. This gives the protein CASGADREEKLFF.

This clone was counted a single time. This chain connects TRBV28 to TRBJ2-1, with 9 bases matching TRBD2. Germline V gives CDR1 MDHEN, CDR2 SYDVKM. This CDR3 contains 15 residues. V lost 4 bases to trimming and J lost 9 bases; unmatched junction nucleotides: 10. CDR3 protein: CASSSFSGSISEQFF. The CDR3 DNA reads TGTGCCAGCAGTTCCTTTAGCGGGAGTATCAGTGAGCAGTTCTTC.

J is TRBJ2-1 and V is TRBV7-2, with 8 bases that match TRBD2. The CDR3 length is 18 residues. The germline V gene encodes CDR1 SGHTA and CDR2 FQGNSA. V was pared by 4 bases and J by 4 bases, with 15 bases of the junction left unmatched. CDR3 nucleotide sequence: TGTGCCAGCAGCTCGTGGACTCTCACTAGCGGAAATTACAATGAGCAGTTCTTC. Protein sequence: CASSSWTLTSGNYNEQFF.

The chain is built from TRBV6-5 and TRBJ2-5; TRBD2 aligns across 9 bases. The germline V gene encodes CDR1 MNHEY and CDR2 SVGAGI. The V segment lost 6 bases and the J segment 3 bases; nucleotides outside the gene matches: 5. The CDR3 totals 14 residues. CDR3 sequence (DNA): TGTGCCAGCAGCGAGGGACTAGCCAAAGAGACCCAGTACTTC. Amino acids: CASSEGLAKETQYF.

This sequence joins TRBV6-1 and TRBJ2-2; 8 nucleotides match TRBD2. Unmatched junction bases numbered 8, after V lost 7 bases and J lost 4 bases. In germline, CDR1 is MNHNS, CDR2 SASEGT. This CDR3 region has 15 residues. CDR3 coding DNA: TGTGCCAGCACCCGGACTAGCTGGGTCACCGGGGAGCTGTTTTTT. Residues: CASTRTSWVTGELFF.

The chain couples TRBV5-1 to TRBJ1-5; no firm D call. The CDR3 is 15 residues long. Per the germline V gene, CDR1 is SGHRS and CDR2 is YFSETQ. Trimming stripped 1 base from V and 5 bases from J, with 13 bases between. The CDR3 DNA reads as TGCGCCAGCAGCTTGTCCGGAGTAGATTATCAGCCCCAGCATTTT. This sequence encodes CASSLSGVDYQPQHF.

The chain recombines TRBV19 with TRBJ2-7; tentatively, D is TRBD2 (6 bases). This CDR3 is 17 amino acids long. The germline V gene encodes CDR1 LNHDA and CDR2 SQIVND (reference sequence). The germline V and J ends were trimmed by 3 bases and 2 bases, with 20 bases remaining between them. Written as DNA, the CDR3 is TGTGCCAGTAGTATCGGTTCTCGCGGGGTCGTTACCTACGAGCAGTACTTC. The encoded protein is CASSIGSRGVVTYEQYF.